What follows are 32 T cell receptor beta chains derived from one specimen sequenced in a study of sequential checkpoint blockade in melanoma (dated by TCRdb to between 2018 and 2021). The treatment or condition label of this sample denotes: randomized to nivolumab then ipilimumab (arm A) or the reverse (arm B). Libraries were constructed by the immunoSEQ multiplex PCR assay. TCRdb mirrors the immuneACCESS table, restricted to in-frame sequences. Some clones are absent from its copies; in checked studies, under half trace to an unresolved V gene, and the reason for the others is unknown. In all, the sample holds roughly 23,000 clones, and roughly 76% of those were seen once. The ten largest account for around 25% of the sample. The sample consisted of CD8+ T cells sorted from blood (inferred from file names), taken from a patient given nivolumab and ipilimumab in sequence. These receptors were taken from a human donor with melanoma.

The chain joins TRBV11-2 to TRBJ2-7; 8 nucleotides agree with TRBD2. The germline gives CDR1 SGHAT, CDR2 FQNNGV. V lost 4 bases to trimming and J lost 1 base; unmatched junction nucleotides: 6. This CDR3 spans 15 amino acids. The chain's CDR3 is CASSWGGTRSYEQYF. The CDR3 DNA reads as TGTGCCAGCAGCTGGGGTGGGACTAGATCCTACGAGCAGTACTTC.

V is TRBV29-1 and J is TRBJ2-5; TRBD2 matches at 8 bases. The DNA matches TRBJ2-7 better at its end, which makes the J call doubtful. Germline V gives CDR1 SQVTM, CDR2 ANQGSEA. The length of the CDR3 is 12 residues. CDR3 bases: TGCAGCGTCGAGACTAGCGTATGCGAGCAGTACTTC. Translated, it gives CSVETSVCEQYF.

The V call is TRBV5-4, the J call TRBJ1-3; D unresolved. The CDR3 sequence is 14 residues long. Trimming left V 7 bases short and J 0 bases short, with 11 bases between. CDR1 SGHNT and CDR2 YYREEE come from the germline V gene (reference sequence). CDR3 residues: CASGGPSSGNTIYF. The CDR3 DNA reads TGTGCCAGCGGAGGACCCAGCTCTGGAAACACCATATATTTT.

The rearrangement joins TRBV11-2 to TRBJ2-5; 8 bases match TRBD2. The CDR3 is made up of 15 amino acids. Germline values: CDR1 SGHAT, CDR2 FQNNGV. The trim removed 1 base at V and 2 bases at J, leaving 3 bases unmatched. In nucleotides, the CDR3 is TGTGCCAGCAGCTTAGGCGGGGGGAAGCAAGAGACCCAGTACTTC. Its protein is CASSLGGGKQETQYF.

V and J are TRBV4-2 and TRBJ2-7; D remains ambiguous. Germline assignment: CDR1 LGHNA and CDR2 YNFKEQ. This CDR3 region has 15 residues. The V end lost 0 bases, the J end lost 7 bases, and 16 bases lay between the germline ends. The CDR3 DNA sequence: TGTGCCAGCAGCCAAGAGGGCGCCTTGTTAGGTGAGCAGTACTTC. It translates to CASSQEGALLGEQYF.

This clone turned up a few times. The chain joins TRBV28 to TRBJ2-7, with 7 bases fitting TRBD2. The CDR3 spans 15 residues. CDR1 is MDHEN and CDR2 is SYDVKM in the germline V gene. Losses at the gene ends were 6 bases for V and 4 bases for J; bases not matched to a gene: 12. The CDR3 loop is CASRAARGGDYEQYF. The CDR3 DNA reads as TGTGCCAGCAGAGCCGCCCGTGGGGGGGATTACGAGCAGTACTTC.

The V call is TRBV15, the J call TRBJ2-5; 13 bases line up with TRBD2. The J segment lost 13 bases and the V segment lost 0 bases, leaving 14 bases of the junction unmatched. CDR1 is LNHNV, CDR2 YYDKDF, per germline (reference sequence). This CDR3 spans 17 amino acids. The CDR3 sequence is CATSRDLGLAGPPRLYF. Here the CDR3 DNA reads TGTGCCACCAGCAGAGATCTGGGACTAGCGGGACCCCCACGCCTGTACTTC.

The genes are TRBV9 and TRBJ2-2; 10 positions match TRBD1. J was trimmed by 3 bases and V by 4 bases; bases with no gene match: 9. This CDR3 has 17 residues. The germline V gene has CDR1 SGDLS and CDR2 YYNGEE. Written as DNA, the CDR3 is TGTGCCAGCAGCCTTAGGAGGGACAGGGGTGACACCGGGGAGCTGTTTTTT. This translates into CASSLRRDRGDTGELFF.

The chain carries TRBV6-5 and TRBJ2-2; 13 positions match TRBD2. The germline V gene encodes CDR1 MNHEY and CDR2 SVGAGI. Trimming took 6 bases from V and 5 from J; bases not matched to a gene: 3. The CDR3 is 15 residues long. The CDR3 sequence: CASSRTSGSTGELFF. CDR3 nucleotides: TGTGCCAGCAGCCGGACTAGCGGGAGTACCGGGGAGCTGTTTTTT.

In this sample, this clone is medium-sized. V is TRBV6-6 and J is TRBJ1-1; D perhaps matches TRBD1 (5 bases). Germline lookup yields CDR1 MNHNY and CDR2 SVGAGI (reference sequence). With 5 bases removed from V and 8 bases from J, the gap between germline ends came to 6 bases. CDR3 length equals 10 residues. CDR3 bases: TGTGCCAGCAGTGCAGGGGAAGCTTTCTTT. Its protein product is CASSAGEAFF.

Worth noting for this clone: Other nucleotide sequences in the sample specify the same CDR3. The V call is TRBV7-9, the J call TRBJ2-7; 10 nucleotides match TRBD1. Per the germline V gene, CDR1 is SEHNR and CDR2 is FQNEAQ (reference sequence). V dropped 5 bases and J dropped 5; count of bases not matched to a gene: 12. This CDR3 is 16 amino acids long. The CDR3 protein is CASSPQSGTGVHEQYF. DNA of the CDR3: TGTGCCAGCAGCCCACAATCCGGGACAGGGGTTCACGAGCAGTACTTC.

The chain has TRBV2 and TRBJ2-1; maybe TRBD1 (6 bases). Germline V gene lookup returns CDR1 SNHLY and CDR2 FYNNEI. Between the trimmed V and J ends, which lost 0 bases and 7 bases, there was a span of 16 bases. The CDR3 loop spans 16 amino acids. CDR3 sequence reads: CASSEAGWTAGNEQFF. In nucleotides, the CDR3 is TGTGCCAGCAGTGAAGCGGGTTGGACAGCCGGGAATGAGCAGTTCTTC. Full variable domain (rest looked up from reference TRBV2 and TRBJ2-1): EPEVTQTPSHQVTQMGQEVILRCVPISNHLYFYWYRQILGQKVEFLVSFYNNEISEKSEIFDDQFSVERPDGSNFTLKIRSTKLEDSAMYFCASSEAGWTAGNEQFFGPGTRLTVL.

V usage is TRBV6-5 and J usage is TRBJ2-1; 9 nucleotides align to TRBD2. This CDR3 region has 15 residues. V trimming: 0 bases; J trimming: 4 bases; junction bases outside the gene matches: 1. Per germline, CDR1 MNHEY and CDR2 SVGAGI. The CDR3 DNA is TGTGCCAGCAGTTACTCACTAGCGGGTTACAATGAGCAGTTCTTC. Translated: CASSYSLAGYNEQFF.

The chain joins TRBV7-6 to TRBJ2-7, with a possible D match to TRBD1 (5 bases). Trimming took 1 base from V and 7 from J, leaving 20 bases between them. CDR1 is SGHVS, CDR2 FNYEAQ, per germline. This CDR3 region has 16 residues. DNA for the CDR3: TGTGCCAGCAGCTTAGAGGTTGGGCAGGGTCTGGGTGAGCAGTACTTC. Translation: CASSLEVGQGLGEQYF.

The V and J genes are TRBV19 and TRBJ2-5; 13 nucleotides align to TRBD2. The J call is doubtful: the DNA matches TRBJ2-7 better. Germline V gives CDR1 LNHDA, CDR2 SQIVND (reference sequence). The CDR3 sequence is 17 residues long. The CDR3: CASSWGLAGTLSYEQYF. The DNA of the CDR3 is TGTGCCAGTAGTTGGGGACTAGCGGGGACCTTATCCTACGAGCAGTACTTC.

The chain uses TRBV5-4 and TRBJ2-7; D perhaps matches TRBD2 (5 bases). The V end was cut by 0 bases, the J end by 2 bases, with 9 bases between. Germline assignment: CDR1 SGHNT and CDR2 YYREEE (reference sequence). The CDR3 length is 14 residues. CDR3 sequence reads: CASSLGGNTYEQYF. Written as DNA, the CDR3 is TGTGCCAGCAGCTTGGGAGGGAATACCTACGAGCAGTACTTC. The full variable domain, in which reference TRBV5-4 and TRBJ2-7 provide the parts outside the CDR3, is ETGVTQSPTHLIKTRGQQVTLRCSSQSGHNTVSWYQQALGQGPQFIFQYYREEENGRGNFPPRFSGLQFPNYSSELNVNALELDDSALYLCASSLGGNTYEQYFGPGTRLTVT.

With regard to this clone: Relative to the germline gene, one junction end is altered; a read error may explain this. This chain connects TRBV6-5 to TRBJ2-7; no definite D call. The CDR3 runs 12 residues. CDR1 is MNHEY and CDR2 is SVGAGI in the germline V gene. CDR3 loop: CASSYSFGERYF. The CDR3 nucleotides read TGTGCCAGCAGTTACTCGTTCGGTGAGCGGTACTTC.

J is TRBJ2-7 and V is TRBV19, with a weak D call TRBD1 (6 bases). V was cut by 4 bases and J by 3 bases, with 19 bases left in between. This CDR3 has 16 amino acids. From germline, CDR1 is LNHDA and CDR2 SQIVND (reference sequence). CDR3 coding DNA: TGTGCCAGTAGTACGAGGACAGAAGGGCCTTACTACGAGCAGTACTTC. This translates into CASSTRTEGPYYEQYF.

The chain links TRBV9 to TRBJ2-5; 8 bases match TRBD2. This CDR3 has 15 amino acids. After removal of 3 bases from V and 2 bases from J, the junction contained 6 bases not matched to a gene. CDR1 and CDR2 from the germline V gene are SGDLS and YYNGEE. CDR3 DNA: TGTGCCAGCAGCGCCGGGGGGGGCCTACAAGAGACCCAGTACTTC. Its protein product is CASSAGGGLQETQYF.

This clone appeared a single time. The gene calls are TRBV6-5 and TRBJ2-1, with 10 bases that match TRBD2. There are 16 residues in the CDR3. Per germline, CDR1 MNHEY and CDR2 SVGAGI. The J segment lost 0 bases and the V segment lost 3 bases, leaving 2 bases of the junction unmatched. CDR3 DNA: TGTGCCAGCAGTTATAGCGGGAGGAGCTCCTACAATGAGCAGTTCTTC. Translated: CASSYSGRSSYNEQFF.

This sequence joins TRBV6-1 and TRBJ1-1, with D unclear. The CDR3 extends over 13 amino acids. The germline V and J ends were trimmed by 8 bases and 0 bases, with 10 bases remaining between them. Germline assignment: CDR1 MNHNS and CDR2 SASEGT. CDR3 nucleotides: TGTGCCAGCCCCGCGGTTATGAACACTGAAGCTTTCTTT. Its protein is CASPAVMNTEAFF.

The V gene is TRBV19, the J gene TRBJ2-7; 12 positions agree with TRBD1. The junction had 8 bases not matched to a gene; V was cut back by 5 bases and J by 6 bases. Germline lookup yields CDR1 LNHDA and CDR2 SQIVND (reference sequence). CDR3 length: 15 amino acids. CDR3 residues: CASSSRDRGQLEQYF. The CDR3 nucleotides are TGTGCCAGTAGTTCCCGGGACAGGGGGCAACTCGAGCAGTACTTC.

CDR3 DNA sequence: TGTGCCAGCAGCTTGGGGTCAGGGGCCTACGAGCAGTACTTC. As protein: CASSLGSGAYEQYF. V usage is TRBV5-6 and J usage is TRBJ2-7, with D tentatively TRBD1 (6 bases). The CDR3 contains 14 residues. Looked up from germline, CDR1 is SGHDT and CDR2 is YYEEEE. V lost 0 bases and J lost 2, with 9 bases in between.

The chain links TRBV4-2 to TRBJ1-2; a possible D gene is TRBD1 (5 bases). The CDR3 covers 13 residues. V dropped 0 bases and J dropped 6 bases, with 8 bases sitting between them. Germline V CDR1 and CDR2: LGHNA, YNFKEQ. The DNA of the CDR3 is TGTGCCAGCAGCCAAGATTGGGGGGATGGCTACACCTTC. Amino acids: CASSQDWGDGYTF.

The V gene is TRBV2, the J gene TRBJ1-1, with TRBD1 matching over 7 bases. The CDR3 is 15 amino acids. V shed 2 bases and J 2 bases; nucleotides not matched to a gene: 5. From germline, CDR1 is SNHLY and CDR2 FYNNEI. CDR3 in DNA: TGTGCCAGCAGTGAATTCCCAGGGGGAAACACTGAAGCTTTCTTT. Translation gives CASSEFPGGNTEAFF.

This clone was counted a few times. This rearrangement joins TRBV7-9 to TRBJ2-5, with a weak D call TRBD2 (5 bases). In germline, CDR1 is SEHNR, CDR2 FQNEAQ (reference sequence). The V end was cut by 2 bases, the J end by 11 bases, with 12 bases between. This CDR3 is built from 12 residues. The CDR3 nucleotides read TGTGCCAGCAGCTTATTATTGTGGGAGCAGTACTTC. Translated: CASSLLLWEQYF.

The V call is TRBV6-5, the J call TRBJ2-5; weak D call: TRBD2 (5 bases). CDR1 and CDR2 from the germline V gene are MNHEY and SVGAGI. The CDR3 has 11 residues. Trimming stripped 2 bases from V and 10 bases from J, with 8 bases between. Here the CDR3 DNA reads TGTGCCAGCAGTTACGGGAGCGGCCAGTACTTC. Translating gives CASSYGSGQYF.

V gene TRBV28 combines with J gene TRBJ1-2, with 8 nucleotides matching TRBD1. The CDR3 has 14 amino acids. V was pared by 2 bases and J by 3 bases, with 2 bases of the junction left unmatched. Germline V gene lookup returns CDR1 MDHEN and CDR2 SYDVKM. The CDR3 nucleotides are TGTGCCAGCAGTTTAATACAGGGGGACTATGGCTACACCTTC. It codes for CASSLIQGDYGYTF.

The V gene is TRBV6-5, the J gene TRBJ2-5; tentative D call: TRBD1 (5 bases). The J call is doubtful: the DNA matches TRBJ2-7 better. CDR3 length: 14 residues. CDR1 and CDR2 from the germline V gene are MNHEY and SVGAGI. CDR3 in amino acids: CASSYGQGSYEQYF. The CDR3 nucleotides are TGTGCCAGCAGTTACGGGCAGGGATCCTACGAGCAGTACTTC.

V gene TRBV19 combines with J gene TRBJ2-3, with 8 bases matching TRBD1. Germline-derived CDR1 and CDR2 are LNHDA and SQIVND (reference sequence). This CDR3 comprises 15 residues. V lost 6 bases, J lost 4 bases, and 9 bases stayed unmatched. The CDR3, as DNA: TGTGCCAGTAGCCCGGACAGGGTTGGCGCAGATACGCAGTATTTT. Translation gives CASSPDRVGADTQYF. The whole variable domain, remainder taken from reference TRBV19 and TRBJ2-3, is DGGITQSPKYLFRKEGQNVTLSCEQNLNHDAMYWYRQDPGQGLRLIYYSQIVNDFQKGDIAEGYSVSREKKESFPLTVTSAQKNPTAFYLCASSPDRVGADTQYFGPGTRLTVL.

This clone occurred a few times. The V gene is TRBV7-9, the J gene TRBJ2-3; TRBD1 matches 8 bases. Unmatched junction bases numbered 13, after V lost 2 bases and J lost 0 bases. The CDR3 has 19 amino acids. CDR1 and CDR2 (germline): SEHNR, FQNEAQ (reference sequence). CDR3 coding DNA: TGTGCCAGCAGCTTACCGATACGCCAGGGGGCGGGCAGCACAGATACGCAGTATTTT. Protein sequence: CASSLPIRQGAGSTDTQYF. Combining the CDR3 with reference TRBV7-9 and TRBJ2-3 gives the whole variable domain DTGVSQNPRHKITKRGQNVTFRCDPISEHNRLYWYRQTLGQGPEFLTYFQNEAQLEKSRLLSDRFSAERPKGSFSTLEIQRTEQGDSAMYLCASSLPIRQGAGSTDTQYFGPGTRLTVL.

CDR3 sequence reads: CAWSVPGYYNEQFF. CDR3 bases: TGTGCCTGGAGTGTCCCCGGGTATTACAATGAGCAGTTCTTC. The chain has TRBV30 and TRBJ2-1, with D hard to call. This CDR3 contains 14 residues. The V and J ends lost 0 bases and 4 bases respectively, with 10 bases between them. Germline V gene lookup returns CDR1 GTSNPN and CDR2 SVGIG (reference sequence).